The entry below describes one T cell receptor (beta chain). Its antigen remains unknown. The V gene lost 4 bases and the J gene lost 6 bases, with 9 bases spanning the gap. The CDR3 totals 11 residues. Germline CDR1 SQVTM, CDR2 ANQGSEA. This record comes from a study of CD8 T cells in Susac syndrome. Study-wide findings and caveats: The number of individuals included in the study's TCR sequencing and HLA analysis was acknowledged as relatively small.

The RNA input was about 0.5 to 1 ug, and it was reverse transcribed with random hexamers. immunoSEQ multiplex PCR amplified TCR beta CDR3 across 54 Vbeta, 13 Jbeta. TCRdb re-analysed the immunoSEQ multiplex PCR reads in MiXCR, keeping a single row per CDR3 protein. The repertoire includes over 95,000 distinct CDR3 sequences, around 92% of them detected once, and roughly 0.11% sits in the top ten. The chain combines TRBV29-1 with TRBJ1-2; D is ambiguous. This TCR came from a human donor in good health. The specimen was CD8+ T cells from PBMCs. Written as DNA, the CDR3 is TGCAGCGTTGGAGGTGGTAATGGCTACACCTTC. Protein: CSVGGGNGYTF.